A selection of T cell receptor beta chains follows, all from one sample in a study of identifying expanded T cells in peripheral blood. Using immunoSEQ multiplex PCR, the repertoire was profiled, and TCRdb retains in-frame clones only, with some absent. The sample carries over 90,000 clones, 70% to 90% recorded once. Sample: blood. These receptor sequences come from a person aged 18-69 years in good health. CDR3s include the opening cysteine and the closing phenylalanine or tryptophan. The D gene is left open where the match is weak. Not every row has a clone size; where given, it reads once, few, many or a size class.

length	V	D	size	J	CDR3	DNA
19	TRBV27	TRBD1	NA	TRBJ1-2	CASSLRSGQGTQLVYGYTF	TGTGCCAGCAGTTTGAGATCCGGACAGGGGACACAGCTTGTCTATGGCTACACCTTC
13	TRBV5-1	NA	NA	TRBJ2-5	CASRGGGEETQYF	TGCGCCAGCAGAGGGGGTGGGGAAGAGACCCAGTACTTC
16	TRBV7-2	TRBD1	NA	TRBJ1-6	CASSTGTEKYNSPLHF	TGTGCCAGCAGCACCGGGACAGAAAAGTATAATTCACCCCTCCACTTT
12	TRBV18	NA	NA	TRBJ1-1	CASSPLPGEAFF	TGTGCCAGCTCACCACTCCCGGGAGAAGCTTTCTTT
11	TRBV27	NA	NA	TRBJ1-1	CASSSTTEAFF	TGTGCCAGCAGTTCTACCACCGAAGCTTTCTTT
17	TRBV5-1	NA	NA	TRBJ2-5	CASSSYYRDRGGETQYF	TGCGCCAGCAGCTCATACTACAGGGATAGGGGAGGAGAGACCCAGTACTTC
14	TRBV5-6	TRBD1	NA	TRBJ1-1	CASSTGVGDTEAFF	TGTGCCAGCAGTACAGGGGTGGGCGACACTGAAGCTTTCTTT
14	TRBV18	NA	NA	TRBJ2-3	CASSPPISTDTQYF	TGTGCCAGCTCACCACCTATTAGCACAGATACGCAGTATTTT
11	TRBV20-1	NA	few	TRBJ1-3	CSALGGRTIYF	TGCAGTGCCCTAGGGGGGAGGACCATATATTTT
15	TRBV2	NA	once	TRBJ1-4	CASHRDISTNEKLFF	TGTGCCAGCCACAGGGATATCTCAACTAATGAAAAACTGTTTTTT
14	TRBV5-1	NA	NA	TRBJ2-5	CASRTSASAETQYF	TGCGCCAGCAGGACGTCGGCTAGCGCAGAGACCCAGTACTTC
11	TRBV19	NA	NA	TRBJ2-5	CARGHKETQYF	TGTGCCAGGGGACACAAAGAGACCCAGTACTTC
15	TRBV6-5	NA	NA	TRBJ2-6	CASTSPLSGANVLTF	TGTGCCAGCACCTCCCCCTTATCTGGGGCCAACGTCCTGACTTTC
14	TRBV6-1	NA	NA	TRBJ1-3	CASRDGTWGNTIYF	TGTGCCAGCAGAGACGGGACGTGGGGAAACACCATATATTTT
20	TRBV19	NA	NA	TRBJ2-4	CASSIVPIGQQKLAKNIQYF	TGTGCCAGTAGTATAGTCCCGATTGGGCAGCAGAAGTTAGCCAAAAACATTCAGTACTTC
11	TRBV25-1	NA	few	TRBJ1-2	CASSDNYGYTF	TGTGCCAGCAGTGACAACTATGGCTACACCTTC
14	TRBV7-7	NA	few	TRBJ2-5	CASSSSLGEGTQYF	TGTGCCAGCAGCTCCTCACTTGGCGAAGGGACCCAGTACTTC
13	TRBV19	NA	few	TRBJ2-7	CASSPGSTYEQYF	TGTGCCAGTAGTCCGGGGTCCACCTACGAGCAGTACTTC
15	TRBV5-1	TRBD2	NA	TRBJ2-3	CASSLGLASTDTQYF	TGCGCCAGCAGCTTGGGACTAGCGTCCACAGATACGCAGTATTTT
14	TRBV18	NA	NA	TRBJ2-5	CASSPLGVQETQYF	TGTGCCAGCTCACCACTGGGGGTACAAGAGACCCAGTACTTC
17	TRBV10-1	NA	few	TRBJ1-2	CASSEPFEYRHNYGYTF	TGCGCCAGCAGTGAGCCCTTCGAGTACAGGCACAACTATGGCTACACCTTC
16	TRBV11-2	TRBD1	NA	TRBJ1-6	CASSSGTGGEYSPLHF	TGTGCCAGCAGTTCCGGGACAGGGGGCGAATATTCACCCCTCCACTTT
14	TRBV7-8	TRBD1	NA	TRBJ1-1	CASSANTGGTEAFF	TGTGCCAGCAGCGCTAACACAGGGGGAACTGAAGCTTTCTTT
15	TRBV7-7	TRBD1	few	TRBJ2-1	CASSRIPGQGHEQFF	TGTGCCAGCAGCCGTATCCCGGGACAGGGTCATGAGCAGTTCTTC
18	TRBV19	TRBD1	NA	TRBJ1-1	CASSRFPGTGAGYTEAFF	TGTGCCAGTAGTAGGTTCCCCGGGACAGGGGCCGGTTACACTGAAGCTTTCTTT
15	TRBV7-9	NA	NA	TRBJ1-1	CASSPRVESRAEAFF	TGTGCCAGCAGCCCCCGTGTGGAGAGTCGGGCTGAAGCTTTCTTT
15	TRBV19	NA	few	TRBJ1-2	CASSTDRRPFYGYTF	TGTGCCAGTAGTACAGACAGGAGACCCTTCTATGGCTACACCTTC
14	TRBV14	NA	NA	TRBJ2-7	CASSRQGRPNEQYF	TGTGCCAGCAGCCGCCAGGGGCGGCCTAACGAGCAGTACTTC
14	TRBV2	NA	NA	TRBJ2-7	CASRGRGGVYEQYF	TGTGCCAGCCGGGGGAGAGGGGGAGTCTACGAGCAGTACTTC
14	TRBV19	NA	NA	TRBJ1-5	CASSWAGSAQPQHF	TGTGCCAGTAGCTGGGCAGGGTCGGCTCAGCCCCAGCATTTT
14	TRBV7-9	TRBD1	NA	TRBJ2-7	CASSFDRAFGEQYF	TGTGCCAGCAGCTTCGACAGGGCCTTTGGGGAGCAGTACTTC
15	TRBV6-5	NA	NA	TRBJ1-5	CASSYSNLSNQPQHF	TGTGCCAGCAGTTACTCGAACCTTAGCAATCAGCCCCAGCATTTT
14	TRBV19	NA	NA	TRBJ2-1	CASSRGRTYNEQFF	TGTGCCAGTAGTAGGGGGAGAACCTACAATGAGCAGTTCTTC
11	TRBV30	NA	NA	TRBJ2-1	CAWSPGREQFF	TGTGCCTGGAGTCCCGGAAGAGAGCAGTTCTTC
14	TRBV5-6	TRBD1	NA	TRBJ1-2	CASSPGQLNYGYTF	TGTGCCAGCAGCCCGGGACAGCTTAACTATGGCTACACCTTC
17	TRBV6-1	TRBD1	NA	TRBJ1-4	CASSEANQQGATQKLFF	TGTGCCAGCAGTGAAGCGAACCAACAGGGGGCGACCCAAAAACTGTTTTTT
17	TRBV18	TRBD1	NA	TRBJ2-6	CASSPGQGPSGANVLTF	TGTGCCAGCTCACCGGGACAGGGGCCTTCTGGGGCCAACGTCCTGACTTTC
15	TRBV4-1	NA	NA	TRBJ2-3	CASSQQGSHTDTQYF	TGCGCCAGCAGCCAGCAGGGTAGCCACACAGATACGCAGTATTTT
14	TRBV11-2	TRBD1	NA	TRBJ2-7	CASSPGTGGFEQYF	TGTGCCAGCAGCCCCGGGACAGGGGGCTTCGAGCAGTACTTC
11	TRBV6-1	NA	NA	TRBJ2-1	CASIKEHEQFF	TGTGCCAGCATCAAGGAGCATGAGCAGTTCTTC
13	TRBV15	NA	NA	TRBJ1-1	CATSRPPATEAFF	TGTGCCACCAGCAGACCCCCGGCCACTGAAGCTTTCTTT
13	TRBV7-9	NA	NA	TRBJ1-6	CASRDYDNSPLHF	TGTGCCAGCAGGGATTATGATAATTCACCCCTCCACTTT
13	TRBV7-2	TRBD1	NA	TRBJ1-2	CASSLAKGQLYTF	TGTGCCAGCAGCTTAGCGAAGGGACAGTTGTACACCTTC
17	TRBV7-2	TRBD2	NA	TRBJ2-3	CASSRRLAGTRTDTQYF	TGTGCCAGCAGCCGCCGACTAGCGGGAACTCGCACAGATACGCAGTATTTT
16	TRBV5-6	NA	NA	TRBJ1-3	CASSTVSGSSGNTIYF	TGTGCCAGCAGTACAGTCAGTGGGAGCTCTGGAAACACCATATATTTT
15	TRBV5-6	TRBD1	NA	TRBJ1-1	CASSLFGQGGTEAFF	TGTGCCAGCAGCTTGTTTGGACAGGGCGGGACTGAAGCTTTCTTT
13	TRBV6-1	NA	NA	TRBJ2-2	CASRASDPGELFF	TGTGCCAGCAGGGCCTCGGACCCCGGGGAGCTGTTTTTT
13	TRBV11-3	NA	NA	TRBJ2-1	CASSLDPSAEQFF	TGTGCCAGCAGCTTAGATCCGTCGGCGGAGCAGTTCTTC
14	TRBV11-3	NA	NA	TRBJ2-1	CASSPLKGHNEQFF	TGTGCCAGCAGCCCTCTTAAGGGCCACAATGAGCAGTTCTTC
16	TRBV21-1	NA	NA	TRBJ2-1	CASSKAGGQGRNEQFF	TGTGCCAGCAGCAAAGCGGGGGGACAGGGTAGGAATGAGCAGTTCTTC
13	TRBV5-1	TRBD1	NA	TRBJ1-1	CASSRGLNTEAFF	TGCGCCAGCAGCAGGGGGCTGAACACTGAAGCTTTCTTT
14	TRBV5-1	NA	NA	TRBJ2-1	CASSLEDVYNEQFF	TGCGCCAGCAGCTTGGAAGACGTTTACAATGAGCAGTTCTTC